A single sample is the source of the 8 T cell receptor beta chains below, sequenced in a study of regulatory T cells in long-lasting Graves disease. Arm-PCR of CDR3 regions with iRepertoire HTBI primers generated TCR beta libraries. One entry per CDR3 protein results from TCRdb running MiXCR on the multiplex PCR reads. The sample consists of about 220,000 distinct CDR3 sequences, approximately 19% of them appearing once. Stated time point: newly diagnosed GD, antithyroid drugs for less than 3 months. The TCR library used RNA extracted from PBMCs. This sample was also put to use in a study of T cells in Graves' hyperthyroidism and ophthalmopathy.

The sample in question was peripheral blood mononuclear cells (PBMCs), obtained at new diagnosis, from a patient treated with antithyroid drugs. The receptors originated from a woman aged 30 to 39 with Graves disease.

V usage is TRBV12-3 or TRBV12-4 and J usage is TRBJ1-2, with D unresolved. V was trimmed by 1 base and J by 4 bases, leaving 7 bases between them. There are 13 residues in the CDR3. CDR3 sequence (DNA): TGTGCCAGCAGTTTAGGGATGGGCTATGGCTACACCTTC. The encoded protein is CASSLGMGYGYTF.

This clonotype appeared many times. The gene calls are TRBV9 and TRBJ1-4; D is ambiguous. The germline V gene has CDR1 SGDLS and CDR2 YYNGEE. The V end lost 3 bases, the J end lost 8 bases, and 23 bases lay between the germline ends. This CDR3 has 17 residues. The chain's CDR3 is CASSATRGSNYGEKLFF. The DNA of the CDR3 is TGTGCCAGCAGCGCCACCCGTGGATCAAATTACGGGGAAAAACTGTTTTTT.

Details on this clonotype: The conserved closing phenylalanine or tryptophan is absent in this CDR3, likely reflecting a read error. The chain couples TRBV5-1 to TRBJ2-3, with D perhaps being TRBD1 or TRBD2 (5 bases each). The V end lost 6 bases, the J end lost 0 bases, and 11 bases lay between the germline ends. The CDR3 has 14 amino acids. The germline V gene encodes CDR1 SGHRS and CDR2 YFSETQ. The CDR3 DNA is TGCGCCAGCATCCCCGGGGCTAGCACAGATACGCAGTATTAT. This translates into CASIPGASTDTQYY.

This clonotype has just one count. This chain joins TRBV4-2 and TRBJ1-1; tentatively, D is TRBD1 (6 bases). Germline-derived CDR1 and CDR2 are LGHNA and YNFKEQ. The CDR3 extends over 14 amino acids. V shed 2 bases and J shed 6 bases, with 13 bases lying between them. The CDR3 DNA reads as TGTGCCAGCAGCCAATACCCGAACAGGGCTGAAGCTTTCTTT. This gives the protein CASSQYPNRAEAFF.

This CDR3 is CASRVTSTYEQYF. In DNA, the CDR3 is TGTGCCAGCAGGGTGACTAGTACCTACGAGCAGTACTTC. J is TRBJ2-7 and V is TRBV2, with D perhaps matching TRBD2 (6 bases). CDR3 length equals 13 residues. V was clipped by 6 bases and J by 2 bases, with 11 bases between them. CDR1 SNHLY and CDR2 FYNNEI come from the germline V gene.

This rearrangement joins TRBV2 to TRBJ1-2, with TRBD1 as a possible D gene (6 bases). Germline CDR1 is SNHLY and CDR2 is FYNNEI. The CDR3 runs 15 residues. V was cut by 7 bases and J by 7 bases, with 22 bases left in between. CDR3 sequence: CASTRSGTTIRGYTF. In DNA, the CDR3 is TGTGCCAGCACCAGATCCGGGACAACCATCCGTGGCTACACCTTC.

Many counts were recorded for this clonotype. This chain uses TRBV28 with TRBJ1-2, with 7 bases aligning to TRBD1. Germline V gene sequence: CDR1 MDHEN, CDR2 SYDVKM. Trimming at V came to 4 bases and at J to 6 bases, leaving 5 bases not matched to a gene. The CDR3 is 13 amino acids. CDR3 in DNA: TGTGCCAGCAGTTCGGGACAGCGGCATGGCTACACCTTC. Protein sequence: CASSSGQRHGYTF.

At least ten counts were recorded for this clonotype. The CDR3 DNA follows: TGTGCCAGCAGCTTCTCTGACAGGGAAGCTTTCTTT. Its protein is CASSFSDREAFF. The V gene is TRBV5-5, the J gene TRBJ1-1, with a tentative D call TRBD1 (6 bases). Trimming removed 2 bases at V and 8 bases at J, with 10 bases between. This CDR3 region has 12 residues. The germline CDR1 and CDR2 sequences are SGHKS and YYEKEE (reference sequence).